This TCR beta chain emerged from a study of beta chain features in type 1 diabetes. The investigators reverse transcribed all of the isolated RNA, so they sequenced expressed TCRB transcripts. Sequencing used immunoSEQ multiplex PCR; TCRdb keeps in-frame clones, though not all of them. The sample records 900,000 or so clones, roughly 15% being singletons. Study conclusions and caveats: All four CD4+ subsets from Type 1 diabetes patients carried moderately but significantly shorter TCRB CDR3s.

With regard to this clone: As yet, its antigen is unknown.

V shed 7 bases, J shed 6 bases, and the junction held 9 bases outside the gene matches. CDR3 length: 15 amino acids. The germline V gene has CDR1 MDHEN and CDR2 SYDVKM. The sequenced sample was naive CD4+ T cells from blood. The sequence derives from a woman younger than 35 in good health. This chain joins TRBV28 and TRBJ2-1; 10 positions agree with TRBD1. This chain's CDR3 is CASTSSDRGVNEQFF. CDR3 DNA sequence: TGTGCCAGCACCAGTTCGGACAGGGGGGTCAATGAGCAGTTCTTC.